A single sample gave rise to the 7 T cell receptor beta chains below, sequenced in a study of long-term antiretroviral therapy in people with HIV. The libraries were made with immunoSEQ v3.0 at survey level. TCRdb's copy holds only in-frame clones and misses some; the assay was immunoSEQ multiplex PCR. The table has roughly 30,000 clones, 80% to 90% seen once; the top ten hold about 4%. This material consisted of unsorted PBMCs, taken 0.8 years before starting antiretroviral therapy. Every receptor here comes from a man between 18 and 35 years old with HIV.

The CDR3: CATSRAGGTNEKLFF. Written as DNA, the CDR3 is TGTGCCACATCCCGGGCGGGGGGGACTAATGAAAAACTGTTTTTT. This rearrangement joins TRBV6-1 to TRBJ1-4, with D perhaps TRBD1 (5 bases). The CDR3 sequence is 15 residues long. Germline lookup yields CDR1 MNHNS and CDR2 SASEGT. V was cut by 10 bases and J by 2 bases, with 17 bases left in between.

The chain employs TRBV10-3 and TRBJ2-1, with 10 nucleotides matching TRBD2. This CDR3 region has 16 residues. V lost 6 bases to trimming and J lost 4 bases; unmatched junction nucleotides: 9. From germline, CDR1 is ENHRY and CDR2 SYGVKD. CDR3 region: CAIRISGRVDYNEQFF. The CDR3 DNA is TGTGCCATCAGAATAAGCGGGAGGGTTGATTACAATGAGCAGTTCTTC.

The chain couples TRBV7-2 to TRBJ2-5; D is possibly TRBD2 (5 bases). This CDR3 spans 15 amino acids. The germline V and J ends were trimmed by 5 bases and 2 bases, with 15 bases remaining between them. Germline values: CDR1 SGHTA, CDR2 FQGNSA. CDR3 nucleotides: TGTGCCAGCAGCCTGAGTCGGGGTAGGCAAGAGACCCAGTACTTC. It yields the protein CASSLSRGRQETQYF.

V and J are TRBV27 and TRBJ2-7; 10 positions match TRBD2. The CDR3 is 13 residues long. CDR1 and CDR2 (germline): MNHEY, SMNVEV (reference sequence). V gave up 7 bases and J gave up 3 bases; unmatched junction bases: 3. The CDR3 nucleotides are TGTGCCAGCAAGGGACTAGCGAACTACGAGCAGTACTTC. This codes for CASKGLANYEQYF.

The V and J genes are TRBV30 and TRBJ2-3, with D possibly being TRBD2 (6 bases). CDR3 length equals 15 residues. Germline-derived CDR1 and CDR2 are GTSNPN and SVGIG (reference sequence). Trimming stripped 0 bases from V and 6 bases from J, with 16 bases between. The CDR3: CAWSVYAEGSDTQYF. CDR3 bases: TGTGCCTGGAGTGTATACGCGGAGGGGTCGGATACGCAGTATTTT.

CDR3 sequence: CASSRRGGLNTGELFF. The CDR3 DNA sequence: TGTGCCAGCTCGCGCCGGGGGGGCCTGAACACCGGGGAGCTGTTTTTT. The V gene is TRBV5-4, the J gene TRBJ2-2; 8 bases map to TRBD2. CDR3 length equals 16 residues. The V segment lost 7 bases and the J segment 1 base; nucleotides outside the gene matches: 9. Per germline, CDR1 SGHNT and CDR2 YYREEE (reference sequence).

The chain combines TRBV19 with TRBJ1-2; D may be TRBD1 (5 bases). CDR1 and CDR2 (germline): LNHDA, SQIVND (reference sequence). V lost 6 bases to trimming and J lost 7 bases, with 18 bases between them. This CDR3 region has 14 residues. CDR3 in DNA: TGTGCCAGTAGGGCCCCTGAGGGGTTGAGTGGCTACACCTTC. It specifies CASRAPEGLSGYTF.